Listed below are T cell receptor beta chains from one sample, sequenced in a study of human CD8 memory T cell subsets. TCRdb re-called the 5' RACE reads, yielding one record per CDR3 amino acid sequence without DNA. Here the sample table reports some 6,700 distinct CDR3 sequences. The sequenced material came from CD8+ T cells from PBMCs. The receptors stem from a human donor in good health. The CDR3 runs from the conserved cysteine through the conserved F or W. Expanded clones are given a class, and other clones once, few, many or no size at all.

J gene | clone size | V gene | CDR3 length | CDR3 protein
TRBJ2-7 | - | TRBV28 | 13 | CASSPGPGYEQYF
TRBJ2-7 | - | TRBV29-1 | 13 | CSVGTSGSYEQYF
TRBJ1-2 | - | TRBV7-9 | 15 | CASSSTMDSNYGYTF
TRBJ2-7 | - | TRBV12-3/TRBV12-4 | 14 | CASSLGDLVHEQYF
TRBJ1-5 | medium-sized | TRBV29-1 | 12 | CSAVSGNQPQHF
TRBJ2-7 | - | TRBV21-1 | 14 | CASQRESRTYEQYF
TRBJ1-2 | - | TRBV11-1 | 16 | CASSLFRGSPLYGYTF
TRBJ2-1 | - | TRBV5-5 | 12 | CASSWDSNEQFF
TRBJ2-1 | - | TRBV9 | 15 | CASSAETSGYNEQFF
TRBJ2-1 | - | TRBV5-1 | 16 | CASSPASGQTYNEQFF
TRBJ1-6 | - | TRBV28 | 15 | CASSSIRPDNSPLHF
TRBJ1-1 | - | TRBV7-8 | 14 | CASSKGGTNTEAFF
TRBJ1-4 | - | TRBV6-6 | 14 | CASSLQKTNEKLFF
TRBJ2-3 | - | TRBV2 | 15 | CATRPGTFLTDTQYF
TRBJ1-2 | - | TRBV12-3/TRBV12-4 | 14 | CASSERGRLYGYTF
TRBJ2-5 | - | TRBV20-1 | 15 | CSARKSGRAMETQYF
TRBJ2-2 | - | TRBV5-1 | 15 | CASSFFQSGTGELFF
TRBJ1-2 | - | TRBV19 | 15 | CASSLRGSLGYGYTF
TRBJ2-7 | medium-sized | TRBV10-2 | 18 | CASSPLRTGQGPTYEQYF
TRBJ2-3 | - | TRBV4-2 | 16 | CASSHPTGGGTDTQYF
TRBJ2-2 | - | TRBV20-1 | 19 | CSARDHEREGLANTGELFF
TRBJ2-7 | - | TRBV20-1 | 16 | CSAKDVGTSSPYEQYF
TRBJ2-2 | - | TRBV7-6 | 15 | CASSLAVGNTGELFF
TRBJ2-2 | - | TRBV6-1 | 16 | CASSEGTGALSGELFF
TRBJ2-1 | - | TRBV7-3 | 15 | CASSLISDRYNEQFF
TRBJ2-7 | medium-sized | TRBV29-1 | 13 | CSVDSSSGHEQYF
TRBJ2-3 | - | TRBV4-1 | 13 | CASSQSGGDTQYF
TRBJ2-3 | - | TRBV12-3/TRBV12-4 | 14 | CASSLRGTSGTQYF